A selection of T cell receptor beta chains follows, all from one sample in a study of blood T cell repertoires in COVID-19. Assay: immunoSEQ multiplex PCR; the TCRdb copy retains only in-frame clones and omits some. Among about 260,000 clones listed, 86% were seen once. Specimen: peripheral blood. The receptors derive from a man younger than 40 with active or convalescent COVID-19. Each CDR3 is given with its conserved first and last residue. D genes are given only for firm matches. The size entry is marked missing in some rows and otherwise reads once, few, many or a size class.

V: TRBV5-1
D: NA
length: 13
size: NA
J: TRBJ2-7
CDR3: CASSLQVGIEQYF
DNA: TGCGCCAGCAGCTTACAGGTGGGGATCGAGCAGTACTTC

V: TRBV11-2
D: NA
length: 11
size: NA
J: TRBJ2-5
CDR3: CASSLEETQYF
DNA: TGTGCCAGCAGCCTCGAGGAGACCCAGTACTTC

V: TRBV4-2
D: TRBD2
length: 20
size: NA
J: TRBJ2-3
CDR3: CASSQVKTSGGARMSDTQYF
DNA: TGTGCCAGCAGCCAAGTTAAGACTAGCGGGGGGGCCCGTATGTCAGATACGCAGTATTTT

V: TRBV5-4
D: NA
length: 16
size: NA
J: TRBJ1-2
CDR3: CASSDWAVTSSYGYTF
DNA: TGTGCCAGCAGCGATTGGGCTGTAACTAGTAGCTATGGCTACACCTTC

V: TRBV6-6
D: TRBD1
length: 20
size: NA
J: TRBJ1-4
CDR3: CASSLLPGAGGVSANEKLFF
DNA: TGTGCCAGCAGTCTCCTCCCCGGGGCAGGGGGTGTTTCGGCTAATGAAAAACTGTTTTTT

V: TRBV25-1
D: NA
length: 13
size: NA
J: TRBJ2-7
CDR3: CASSGVKGYEQYF
DNA: TGTGCCAGCAGCGGGGTCAAGGGCTACGAGCAGTACTTC

V: TRBV7-2
D: TRBD2
length: 16
size: NA
J: TRBJ2-3
CDR3: CASSQPRTSGADTQYF
DNA: TGTGCCAGCAGCCAACCCAGGACTAGCGGGGCCGATACGCAGTATTTT

V: TRBV7-9
D: TRBD1
length: 16
size: NA
J: TRBJ2-7
CDR3: CASSFGQGASSYEQYF
DNA: TGTGCCAGCAGCTTCGGCCAGGGGGCGAGCTCCTACGAGCAGTACTTC

V: TRBV19
D: NA
length: 13
size: NA
J: TRBJ2-7
CDR3: CASSHPYNYEQYF
DNA: TGTGCCAGTAGCCATCCCTATAACTACGAGCAGTACTTC

V: TRBV2
D: TRBD1
length: 17
size: NA
J: TRBJ1-1
CDR3: CASVRDRGLDMNTEAFF
DNA: TGTGCCAGCGTTCGGGACAGGGGTTTGGACATGAACACTGAAGCTTTCTTT

V: TRBV6-5
D: TRBD1
length: 15
size: NA
J: TRBJ1-5
CDR3: CASRFLGQGDQPQHF
DNA: TGTGCCAGCAGATTTCTGGGACAGGGTGATCAGCCCCAGCATTTT

V: TRBV4-1
D: TRBD1
length: 16
size: NA
J: TRBJ2-7
CDR3: CASSQSVQGASYEQYF
DNA: TGCGCCAGCAGCCAAAGCGTACAGGGGGCCTCCTACGAGCAGTACTTC

V: TRBV10-2
D: NA
length: 16
size: NA
J: TRBJ1-5
CDR3: CASSLVGGLGNQPQHF
DNA: TGCGCCAGCAGCCTGGTAGGGGGTCTGGGCAATCAGCCCCAGCATTTT

V: TRBV7-9
D: NA
length: 16
size: NA
J: TRBJ2-3
CDR3: CASSKRQDLSTDTQYF
DNA: TGTGCCAGCAGCAAACGACAGGACCTTAGCACAGATACGCAGTATTTT

V: TRBV5-1
D: TRBD1
length: 15
size: once
J: TRBJ1-2
CDR3: CASSLSGQGDYGYTF
DNA: TGCGCCAGCAGCTTATCGGGACAGGGCGACTATGGCTACACCTTC

V: TRBV6-2/TRBV6-3
D: TRBD2
length: 16
size: once
J: TRBJ2-3
CDR3: CASSYSGGDSTDTQYF
DNA: TGTGCCAGCAGTTACTCCGGGGGGGATAGCACAGATACGCAGTATTTT

V: TRBV19
D: NA
length: 15
size: NA
J: TRBJ1-1
CDR3: CASSNSWALNTEAFF
DNA: TGTGCCAGTAGTAACTCCTGGGCGTTGAACACTGAAGCTTTCTTT

V: TRBV30
D: NA
length: 13
size: NA
J: TRBJ1-1
CDR3: CAWSRGSNTEAFF
DNA: TGTGCCTGGAGTAGGGGCTCGAACACTGAAGCTTTCTTT

V: TRBV18
D: NA
length: 15
size: few
J: TRBJ1-1
CDR3: CASSPPSVADTEAFF
DNA: TGTGCCAGCTCACCACCCAGCGTGGCGGACACTGAAGCTTTCTTT

V: TRBV7-9
D: TRBD2
length: 16
size: NA
J: TRBJ2-1
CDR3: CASSLSAGGTYNEQFF
DNA: TGTGCCAGCAGCTTATCCGCGGGGGGGACCTACAATGAGCAGTTCTTC

V: TRBV6-2/TRBV6-3
D: NA
length: 17
size: NA
J: TRBJ2-5
CDR3: CASSYLAGAHNQETQYF
DNA: TGTGCCAGCAGTTACTTGGCGGGCGCGCATAACCAAGAGACCCAGTACTTC

V: TRBV29-1
D: TRBD1
length: 11
size: NA
J: TRBJ1-1
CDR3: CSVLQGIEAFF
DNA: TGCAGCGTACTACAGGGGATTGAAGCTTTCTTT

V: TRBV6-1
D: NA
length: 19
size: NA
J: TRBJ1-3
CDR3: CASSEGWWTRLTSGNTIYF
DNA: TGTGCCAGCAGTGAAGGCTGGTGGACAAGGTTAACCTCTGGAAACACCATATATTTT

V: TRBV5-4
D: TRBD1
length: 16
size: NA
J: TRBJ2-7
CDR3: CASSAYRQGGSYEQYF
DNA: TGTGCCAGCAGCGCCTACCGACAGGGGGGGTCGTACGAGCAGTACTTC

V: TRBV12-3/TRBV12-4
D: NA
length: 13
size: NA
J: TRBJ1-5
CDR3: CASSSGGSQPQHF
DNA: TGTGCCAGCAGTTCCGGGGGATCTCAGCCCCAGCATTTT

V: TRBV18
D: NA
length: 15
size: NA
J: TRBJ2-3
CDR3: CASSPLEQSTDTQYF
DNA: TGTGCCAGCTCACCACTAGAACAGAGCACAGATACGCAGTATTTT

V: TRBV5-1
D: NA
length: 15
size: NA
J: TRBJ2-1
CDR3: CASSSGSNPYNEQFF
DNA: TGCGCCAGCAGCTCAGGGTCAAACCCCTACAATGAGCAGTTCTTC

V: TRBV28
D: TRBD1
length: 14
size: NA
J: TRBJ1-1
CDR3: CASRGQDLGTEAFF
DNA: TGTGCCAGCAGAGGACAGGATCTGGGCACTGAAGCTTTCTTT

V: TRBV3-1/TRBV3-2
D: NA
length: 16
size: NA
J: TRBJ2-5
CDR3: CASSQDRQRVEETQYF
DNA: TGTGCCAGCAGCCAGGATAGGCAGCGAGTGGAAGAGACCCAGTACTTC

V: TRBV19
D: TRBD1
length: 14
size: few
J: TRBJ2-2
CDR3: CASSYRQGTGELFF
DNA: TGTGCCAGTAGTTACAGACAGGGGACCGGGGAGCTGTTTTTT

V: TRBV30
D: NA
length: 16
size: NA
J: TRBJ2-1
CDR3: CAWSVGSSYSYNEQFF
DNA: TGTGCCTGGAGTGTGGGCAGTTCATACTCCTACAATGAGCAGTTCTTC

V: TRBV2
D: NA
length: 13
size: NA
J: TRBJ1-1
CDR3: CASSDRQDLEAFF
DNA: TGTGCCAGCAGTGACAGACAGGACCTTGAAGCTTTCTTT

V: TRBV4-2
D: NA
length: 14
size: NA
J: TRBJ2-7
CDR3: CASSQDRGRLGQYF
DNA: TGTGCCAGCAGCCAAGATCGGGGGAGGCTGGGTCAGTACTTC

V: TRBV4-2
D: NA
length: 17
size: NA
J: TRBJ2-1
CDR3: CASSQLSRSTGDNEQFF
DNA: TGTGCCAGCAGCCAACTATCTCGTTCTACGGGGGACAATGAGCAGTTCTTC

V: TRBV2
D: NA
length: 15
size: NA
J: TRBJ2-5
CDR3: CASRGRGSLEETQYF
DNA: TGTGCCAGCAGGGGACGGGGGAGTCTGGAAGAGACCCAGTACTTC

V: TRBV19
D: TRBD1
length: 14
size: NA
J: TRBJ1-2
CDR3: CASSIDQGAYGYTF
DNA: TGTGCCAGTAGTATAGACCAGGGGGCCTATGGCTACACCTTC

V: TRBV4-2
D: NA
length: 12
size: NA
J: TRBJ2-7
CDR3: CASSQDAREQYF
DNA: TGTGCCAGCAGCCAAGATGCGCGCGAGCAGTACTTC

V: TRBV11-2
D: TRBD2
length: 14
size: NA
J: TRBJ2-7
CDR3: CASSPSRGGYEQYF
DNA: TGTGCCAGCAGCCCCTCGCGGGGGGGCTACGAGCAGTACTTC

V: TRBV5-1
D: NA
length: 16
size: few
J: TRBJ1-3
CDR3: CASSLASRGSGNTIYF
DNA: TGCGCCAGCAGCTTGGCGTCCAGGGGATCTGGAAACACCATATATTTT

V: TRBV5-1
D: TRBD1
length: 12
size: NA
J: TRBJ2-1
CDR3: CASSSGQGNEFF
DNA: TGCGCCAGCAGCTCGGGACAGGGGAATGAATTCTTC

V: TRBV12-3/TRBV12-4
D: NA
length: 12
size: NA
J: TRBJ2-3
CDR3: CASSFVPGTQYF
DNA: TGTGCCAGCAGTTTTGTCCCAGGTACGCAGTATTTT

V: TRBV30
D: NA
length: 14
size: NA
J: TRBJ1-6
CDR3: CAWSIGRGNSPLHF
DNA: TGTGCCTGGAGTATTGGCAGGGGTAATTCACCCCTCCACTTT

V: TRBV5-4
D: NA
length: 13
size: NA
J: TRBJ1-1
CDR3: CASSLGWGAEAFF
DNA: TGTGCCAGCAGCTTGGGGTGGGGGGCTGAAGCTTTCTTT

V: TRBV4-1
D: NA
length: 17
size: NA
J: TRBJ1-1
CDR3: CASSQDWRGSENTEAFF
DNA: TGCGCCAGCAGCCAAGATTGGAGGGGTTCGGAAAACACTGAAGCTTTCTTT

V: TRBV19
D: TRBD1
length: 17
size: NA
J: TRBJ2-2
CDR3: CASSGLGRDRITGELFF
DNA: TGTGCCAGTAGTGGTCTCGGTCGGGACAGGATCACCGGGGAGCTGTTTTTT

V: TRBV15
D: NA
length: 17
size: NA
J: TRBJ2-2
CDR3: CATSRDRPGTTPGELFF
DNA: TGTGCCACCAGCAGAGATCGTCCGGGAACAACCCCCGGGGAGCTGTTTTTT